A single sample is the source of the 15 T cell receptor beta chains below, sequenced in a study of blood T cell repertoires in COVID-19 (dated by TCRdb to 2018 to 2020). Library generation was performed with the immunoSEQ multiplex PCR assay. Here the immuneACCESS table is served through TCRdb, limited to in-frame sequences with V and J called. Missing clones are a known gap in these copies; in checked studies unresolved V genes cover under half, and the rest lacks a known reason. This sample is represented by about 120,000 clones; roughly 82% of them were singletons. The top ten constitute roughly an eighth of the sample. Sequenced sample: peripheral blood. These receptor sequences come from a human donor in a cohort sampled during active COVID-19.

The chain couples TRBV7-2 to TRBJ2-1; 9 bases line up with TRBD2. CDR3 length equals 14 residues. V was clipped by 5 bases and J by 8 bases; unmatched bases: 7. Germline V gives CDR1 SGHTA, CDR2 FQGNSA. The CDR3 DNA follows: TGTGCCAGCAGCCTACTAGCGGGTAAGGATGAGCAGTTCTTC. Protein sequence: CASSLLAGKDEQFF. The full variable domain, completed using reference TRBV7-2 and TRBJ2-1, is GAGVSQSPSNKVTEKGKDVELRCDPISGHTALYWYRQSLGQGLEFLIYFQGNSAPDKSGLPSDRFSAERTGGSVSTLTIQRTQQEDSAVYLCASSLLAGKDEQFFGPGTRLTVL.

A remark on this clone: Other DNA sequences in the sample encode the same CDR3. This chain joins TRBV11-2 and TRBJ2-1, with 9 nucleotides matching TRBD2. Germline CDR1 SGHAT, CDR2 FQNNGV. J was trimmed by 4 bases and V by 6 bases; bases with no gene match: 7. This CDR3 region has 15 residues. CDR3 in DNA: TGTGCCAGCAGTTCACTGGCGGGGGGGTACAATGAGCAGTTCTTC. It specifies CASSSLAGGYNEQFF.

The V and J genes are TRBV9 and TRBJ2-5, with a tentative D call TRBD1 (6 bases). The CDR3 length is 15 residues. V lost 3 bases and J lost 3, with 15 bases in between. Germline values: CDR1 SGDLS, CDR2 YYNGEE. The CDR3 region is CASSASLGAEETQYF. CDR3 DNA: TGTGCCAGCAGCGCGAGTCTGGGGGCGGAAGAGACCCAGTACTTC.

The count of this clone is one. The rearrangement links TRBV11-2 to TRBJ2-3; D is ambiguous. The V end was cut by 5 bases, the J end by 0 bases, with 12 bases between. The CDR3 spans 15 residues. The V gene's germline CDR1 is SGHAT and CDR2 FQNNGV. The CDR3 DNA is TGTGCCAGCAGCGAGAGGTACTATAGCACAGATACGCAGTATTTT. Its translation is CASSERYYSTDTQYF. Combining the CDR3 with reference TRBV11-2 and TRBJ2-3 gives the whole variable domain EAGVAQSPRYKIIEKRQSVAFWCNPISGHATLYWYQQILGQGPKLLIQFQNNGVVDDSQLPKDRFSAERLKGVDSTLKIQPAKLEDSAVYLCASSERYYSTDTQYFGPGTRLTVL.

This chain uses TRBV5-5 with TRBJ1-1; tentatively, D is TRBD1 (5 bases). CDR3 size: 14 residues. CDR1 SGHKS and CDR2 YYEKEE come from the germline V gene (reference sequence). V was cut by 4 bases and J by 4 bases, with 14 bases left in between. CDR3 DNA: TGTGCCAGCAGCGGAGGAGCGGGGGGCACTGAAGCTTTCTTT. The encoded protein is CASSGGAGGTEAFF.

The chain has TRBV10-3 and TRBJ1-1; D might be TRBD1 (6 bases). Trimming shortened V by 3 bases and J by 0 bases, and 8 bases separated the two germline ends. The germline gives CDR1 ENHRY, CDR2 SYGVKD. The CDR3 has 14 amino acids. CDR3 residues: CAISDKGVNTEAFF. The CDR3 nucleotides read TGTGCCATCAGTGACAAGGGGGTGAACACTGAAGCTTTCTTT.

This rearrangement joins TRBV7-8 to TRBJ1-3; TRBD1 is a possible D gene (6 bases). V was shortened by 4 bases and J by 2 bases, with 15 bases between the two germline ends. The CDR3 has 16 amino acids. The germline CDR1 and CDR2 sequences are SGHVS and FQNEAQ. Here the CDR3 reads CASSSLQGRAGNTIYF. CDR3 DNA: TGTGCCAGCAGCTCTTTACAGGGACGGGCTGGAAACACCATATATTTT.

The rearrangement links TRBV3-1 (or the pseudogene TRBV3-2) to TRBJ2-4; D gene unclear. The CDR3 contains 11 residues. Trimming left V 3 bases short and J 8 bases short, with 5 bases between. Per the germline V gene, CDR1 is LGHDT and CDR2 is YNNKEL (reference sequence). The CDR3 here is CASSHGDIQYF. CDR3 DNA sequence: TGTGCCAGCAGCCACGGTGACATTCAGTACTTC.

The V call is TRBV2, the J call TRBJ2-5, with a tentative D call TRBD1 (6 bases). In germline, CDR1 is SNHLY, CDR2 FYNNEI. The length of the CDR3 is 16 residues. The V end lost 6 bases, the J end lost 1 base, and 18 bases lay between the germline ends. The CDR3 nucleotides are TGTGCCAGCAGATCCCGACAGGCCCTTCTCCAAGAGACCCAGTACTTC. Translation: CASRSRQALLQETQYF.

The CDR3 bases are TGTGCCAGCAGCCAAGATCGCAGGGGGCCCTTTGCCGGGGAGCTGTTTTTT. It encodes CASSQDRRGPFAGELFF. The rearrangement uses TRBV14 and TRBJ2-2, with 8 bases fitting TRBD1. Germline values: CDR1 SGHDN, CDR2 FVKESK. V was pared by 0 bases and J by 6 bases, with 9 bases of the junction left unmatched. The CDR3 extends over 17 amino acids.

The rearrangement uses TRBV5-1 and TRBJ2-7; D is possibly TRBD1 (6 bases). Trimming removed 3 bases from V and 3 bases from J, with 16 bases in between. Germline V gene data show CDR1 as SGHRS and CDR2 as YFSETQ. The CDR3 spans 15 residues. CDR3 in DNA: TGCGCCAGCAGCTGGTTACCCGGCAGGGGCTACGAGCAGTACTTC. Its protein is CASSWLPGRGYEQYF.

This rearrangement joins TRBV7-2 to TRBJ1-2; no reliable D call. V shed 5 bases and J shed 8 bases, with 12 bases lying between them. Germline V gene data show CDR1 as SGHTA and CDR2 as FQGNSA. CDR3 length equals 12 residues. The CDR3 DNA reads TGTGCCAGCAGCCGACAAGCAGGAGGCTACACCTTC. It specifies CASSRQAGGYTF.

The V call is TRBV5-1, the J call TRBJ2-3; 15 nucleotides agree with TRBD2. The V segment lost 4 bases and the J segment 0 bases; nucleotides outside the gene matches: 6. The CDR3 runs 18 residues. Germline V lookup: CDR1 SGHRS, CDR2 YFSETQ. The CDR3 region has the DNA TGCGCCAGCAGCCAAGGACTAGCGGGGGGGATGAGCACAGATACGCAGTATTTT. It is translated as CASSQGLAGGMSTDTQYF.

The V gene is TRBV29-1, the J gene TRBJ2-2; D possibly corresponds to TRBD1 (5 bases). CDR1 SQVTM and CDR2 ANQGSEA come from the germline V gene. Trimming pared 8 bases from V and 1 base from J, leaving 14 bases between. CDR3 length: 14 amino acids. The CDR3 loop is CSFRGGQNTGELFF. CDR3 coding DNA: TGCAGCTTTCGAGGCGGACAGAACACCGGGGAGCTGTTTTTT.

This chain connects TRBV3-1 (or the pseudogene TRBV3-2) to TRBJ2-1; TRBD2 aligns across 15 bases. The CDR3 length is 16 residues. The germline V gene has CDR1 LGHDT and CDR2 YNNKEL (reference sequence). Unmatched junction bases numbered 8, after V lost 4 bases and J lost 10 bases. The CDR3 coding sequence is TGTGCCAGCAGCCGGACTAGCGGGGGGGCCTCGGGAGAGCAGTTCTTC. This encodes CASSRTSGGASGEQFF.